The clone carrying this TCR beta chain was detected a few times. The antigen is undetermined. The authors sorted CD4+ naive, central memory, regulatory and stem cell-like memory cells via CD45RO/CCR7/CD25/CD127/CD95/CD27. The sample originates from a study of beta chain features in type 1 diabetes. Whole-study context: All samples combined gave roughly 100,000,000 sorted cells for examination.

The germline V and J ends were trimmed by 1 base and 3 bases, with 10 bases remaining between them. Germline loops: CDR1 MGHDK, CDR2 SYGVNS. The CDR3 contains 15 residues. Findings of the study overall: TCRB CDR3s from Type 1 diabetes patients were moderately but significantly shorter in all four CD4+ subsets. Patients with type 1 diabetes showed fewer VDJ junction insertions and more deletions.

As every portion of the isolated RNA was reverse transcribed, the sequencing read expressed TCRB transcripts. Repertoires were generated with immunoSEQ multiplex PCR, while TCRdb's copy carries only in-frame clones and drops some. Of hundreds of thousands of clones listed, 15% to 17% are singletons. This receptor was obtained from a young man in good health. The source material was naive CD4+ T cells from blood. This chain links TRBV25-1 with TRBJ2-1; D is perhaps TRBD1 or TRBD2 (5 bases each). The CDR3, as DNA: TGTGCCAGCAGTGAATCGGGACGTTTCTACAATGAGCAGTTCTTC. It codes for CASSESGRFYNEQFF.